This entry describes one T cell receptor (beta chain). V lost 4 bases and J 4 bases, leaving 13 bases between the germline ends. This CDR3 comprises 14 residues. Germline V gene lookup returns CDR1 MDHEN and CDR2 SYDVKM. The data were taken from a study of blood T cell repertoires in COVID-19. Data came from immunoSEQ multiplex PCR; TCRdb stores just in-frame clones and leaves some out. This repertoire shows about 210,000 clones, about nine tenths found once; its top ten account for 7% to 7.5%. Sequencing used PBMCs or T cells enriched from blood (not recorded which). This chain connects TRBV28 to TRBJ1-1, with D unresolved. This clonotype was sampled from a man in his thirties or forties in a cohort exposed to, infected with or recovered from COVID-19 (not recorded which). DNA of the CDR3: TGTGCCAGCAGTTACGGGAATGACGGCACTGAAGCTTTCTTT. Protein product: CASSYGNDGTEAFF.